Below, 18 T cell receptor beta chains from the same sample are listed, as sequenced in a study of shared clonotypes between healthy human individuals (TCRdb year 2020). Library prep was done by the immunoSEQ multiplex PCR assay. Imported from immuneACCESS, the table was reduced by TCRdb to in-frame sequences with V and J called. These copies leave out some clones; in studies compared against another copy, an unresolved V gene accounts for under half, and the cause of the remainder is not known. The sample records about 1 million clones, 70% to 80% of which are singletons. About 1.5% of the sample goes to the ten largest clones. Sequenced material: memory CD4+ T cells sorted from blood. The cell subset or site label, as the study defines it: CD45RA-negative fraction. The receptors were sampled from a man aged 18 to 30 in good health.

The gene calls are TRBV4-1 and TRBJ2-1; D is undetermined. The CDR3 is 16 residues long. CDR1 and CDR2 from the germline V gene are MGHRA and YSYEKL. Trimming took off 3 bases at V and 5 bases at J, with 17 bases between the two ends. DNA for the CDR3: TGCGCCAGCAGCCAGAATCCCTCTATTCCCCACAATGAGCAGTTCTTC. Amino acids: CASSQNPSIPHNEQFF.

The chain links TRBV29-1 to TRBJ2-1, with 9 bases lining up with TRBD1. Per germline, CDR1 SQVTM and CDR2 ANQGSEA. Losses at the gene ends were 7 bases for V and 4 bases for J; bases not matched to a gene: 11. This CDR3 spans 15 amino acids. CDR3 region: CSAYGGQGSYNEQFF. The CDR3 nucleotides read TGCAGCGCCTACGGGGGACAGGGTAGTTACAATGAGCAGTTCTTC.

V is TRBV5-4 and J is TRBJ2-3, with D unresolved. The length of the CDR3 is 14 residues. CDR1 SGHNT and CDR2 YYREEE come from the germline V gene (reference sequence). The V gene lost 1 base and the J gene lost 4 bases, with 10 bases spanning the gap. The CDR3 loop is CASSLISAADTQYF. CDR3 DNA sequence: TGTGCCAGCAGCTTGATATCCGCGGCAGATACGCAGTATTTT.

V usage is TRBV19 and J usage is TRBJ1-2, with D hard to call. V lost 3 bases, J lost 1 base, and 9 bases lay in between. The germline V gene encodes CDR1 LNHDA and CDR2 SQIVND (reference sequence). The CDR3 has 14 residues. In nucleotides, the CDR3 is TGTGCCAGTAGTATGGGCAGCAATAACTATGGCTACACCTTC. Protein sequence: CASSMGSNNYGYTF.

The chain links TRBV5-4 to TRBJ2-1, with D maybe TRBD2 (6 bases). Germline V gene lookup returns CDR1 SGHNT and CDR2 YYREEE (reference sequence). Trimming removed 4 bases from V and 2 bases from J, with 16 bases in between. The length of the CDR3 is 16 residues. CDR3: CASSGSGVRPYNEQFF. The CDR3 coding sequence is TGTGCCAGCAGCGGTAGCGGAGTCCGCCCCTACAATGAGCAGTTCTTC.

The chain joins TRBV19 to TRBJ1-2; 10 nucleotides match TRBD1. The CDR3 consists of 15 residues. V lost 6 bases, J lost 4 bases, and 8 bases stayed unmatched. Germline V gene sequence: CDR1 LNHDA, CDR2 SQIVND (reference sequence). CDR3: CASSTGQGGIYGYTF. The DNA of the CDR3 is TGTGCCAGTAGCACTGGACAGGGGGGGATCTATGGCTACACCTTC.

This clone has ten or more counts. The rearrangement uses TRBV18 and TRBJ1-1; tentative D call: TRBD1 (6 bases). The CDR3 length is 14 residues. Germline assignment: CDR1 KGHSH and CDR2 LQKENI. V was pared by 3 bases and J by 11 bases, with 19 bases between. This CDR3 reads CASSPRGEGREAFF. CDR3 coding DNA: TGTGCCAGCTCACCCAGGGGAGAGGGCCGCGAGGCTTTCTTT. The full variable domain, in which reference TRBV18 and TRBJ1-1 provide the parts outside the CDR3, is NAGVMQNPRHLVRRRGQEARLRCSPMKGHSHVYWYRQLPEEGLKFMVYLQKENIIDESGMPKERFSAEFPKEGPSILRIQQVVRGDSAAYFCASSPRGEGREAFFGQGTRLTVV.

This clone showed up just a few times. CDR3 loop: CASRLQGNTEAFF. The CDR3 DNA reads TGTGCCAGCAGGCTACAGGGGAACACTGAAGCTTTCTTT. The J gene is TRBJ1-1, the V gene TRBV6-1, with D possibly being TRBD1 (6 bases). The CDR3 runs to 13 residues. Germline loops: CDR1 MNHNS, CDR2 SASEGT. V was pared by 6 bases and J by 1 base, with 9 bases between.

In the case of this clone: The sample holds other DNA sequences that translate to the same CDR3. The chain carries TRBV5-1 and TRBJ2-5; the match to TRBD1 covers 9 bases. Germline-derived CDR1 and CDR2 are SGHRS and YFSETQ. The CDR3 is 15 residues long. V lost 0 bases to trimming and J lost 2 bases; unmatched junction nucleotides: 2. The CDR3 bases are TGCGCCAGCAGCTTGGGAGGGACAGGGCAAGAGACCCAGTACTTC. As protein: CASSLGGTGQETQYF.

The chain has TRBV18 and TRBJ1-1, with D unclear. The CDR3 is made up of 14 amino acids. The germline CDR1 and CDR2 sequences are KGHSH and LQKENI. V was clipped by 4 bases and J by 1 base, with 10 bases between them. As DNA, the CDR3 is TGTGCCAGCTCACGACGGGCCCCGAACACTGAAGCTTTCTTT. Its translation: CASSRRAPNTEAFF.

V usage is TRBV29-1 and J usage is TRBJ2-7; 12 nucleotides line up with TRBD1. The ends lost 5 bases at V and 4 bases at J; junction bases unmatched: 3. CDR1 and CDR2 from the germline V gene are SQVTM and ANQGSEA. CDR3 length equals 13 residues. The CDR3, as DNA: TGCAGCGTTCCGGGACAGGGGGCTTACGAGCAGTACTTC. As protein: CSVPGQGAYEQYF.

A note on this clone: This is likely an artifact of a read error, given a far larger clone one base away. The V call is TRBV2, the J call TRBJ2-2; tentatively, D is TRBD2 (5 bases). The CDR3 consists of 14 residues. Germline CDR1 and CDR2: SNHLY and FYNNEI. The chain's CDR3 is CASSEQSNTGKLFF. The CDR3 DNA sequence: TGTGCCAGCAGTGAACAGTCGAACACCGGGAAGCTGTTTTTT.

The chain carries TRBV5-1 and TRBJ1-6; D unclear. The germline V gene encodes CDR1 SGHRS and CDR2 YFSETQ. This CDR3 has 13 residues. Between the trimmed V and J ends, which lost 4 bases and 8 bases, there was a span of 10 bases. This CDR3 reads CASSPYSDSPLHF. In nucleotides, the CDR3 is TGCGCCAGCAGCCCCTACTCGGATTCACCCCTCCACTTT.

Only a few counts were recorded for this clone. The rearrangement links TRBV19 to TRBJ1-5; D might be TRBD1 (5 bases). The V and J ends lost 4 bases and 2 bases respectively, with 15 bases between them. This CDR3 region has 16 residues. Germline V gives CDR1 LNHDA, CDR2 SQIVND (reference sequence). CDR3 in DNA: TGTGCCAGTAGTAACGCAGGGTTCATCGGCAATCAGCCCCAGCATTTT. This translates into CASSNAGFIGNQPQHF.

The chain carries TRBV29-1 and TRBJ2-5, with D perhaps TRBD1 (5 bases). Gene TRBJ2-7 matches the end of the DNA better, so the J call may be wrong. CDR3 length: 12 amino acids. Germline lookup yields CDR1 SQVTM and CDR2 ANQGSEA. The CDR3 protein is CSVRTQTYEQYF. Written as DNA, the CDR3 is TGCAGCGTGAGGACACAGACCTACGAGCAGTACTTC.

At least ten counts were recorded for this clone. The V gene is TRBV6-5, the J gene TRBJ2-1; D uncertain. The CDR3 is 12 amino acids. The germline V and J ends were trimmed by 6 bases and 9 bases, with 12 bases remaining between them. Germline values: CDR1 MNHEY, CDR2 SVGAGI. The CDR3: CASRTWESEQFF. CDR3 nucleotide sequence: TGTGCCAGCAGAACCTGGGAAAGTGAGCAGTTCTTC.

The genes are TRBV29-1 and TRBJ2-7; D unresolved. Per germline, CDR1 SQVTM and CDR2 ANQGSEA. The V gene lost 7 bases and the J gene lost 0 bases, with 10 bases spanning the gap. The CDR3 consists of 12 residues. The CDR3 spells CSALTTSYEQYF. The CDR3 DNA reads as TGCAGCGCTTTGACAACCTCCTACGAGCAGTACTTC.

This clone was detected a few times. J is TRBJ2-1 and V is TRBV11-3, with no clear D. The CDR3 has 12 residues. CDR1 is SGHNT and CDR2 is YENEEA in the germline V gene. The V end lost 2 bases, the J end lost 7 bases, and 6 bases lay between the germline ends. CDR3 loop: CASSLSTNEQFF. The CDR3, as DNA: TGTGCCAGCAGCTTATCCACGAATGAGCAGTTCTTC.